The sequence of this T cell receptor (beta chain) was determined in a study of blood T cell repertoires in COVID-19. The V gene lost 6 bases and the J gene lost 7 bases, with 16 bases spanning the gap. The CDR3 is made up of 13 amino acids. CDR1 and CDR2 (germline): SGHAT, FQNNGV. This clone occurred a few times. This table comes from immunoSEQ multiplex PCR, and its TCRdb copy is limited to in-frame clones, with some not included. The sample has under 300,000 clones; roughly 83% are singletons. The TCR originated in an elderly woman with acute or convalescent COVID-19. The V gene is TRBV11-2, the J gene TRBJ2-7, with D perhaps matching TRBD2 (5 bases). The sample was peripheral blood. CDR3 residues: CASRLIGGGEQYF. The CDR3 coding sequence is TGTGCCAGCAGATTAATTGGCGGCGGGGAGCAGTACTTC.